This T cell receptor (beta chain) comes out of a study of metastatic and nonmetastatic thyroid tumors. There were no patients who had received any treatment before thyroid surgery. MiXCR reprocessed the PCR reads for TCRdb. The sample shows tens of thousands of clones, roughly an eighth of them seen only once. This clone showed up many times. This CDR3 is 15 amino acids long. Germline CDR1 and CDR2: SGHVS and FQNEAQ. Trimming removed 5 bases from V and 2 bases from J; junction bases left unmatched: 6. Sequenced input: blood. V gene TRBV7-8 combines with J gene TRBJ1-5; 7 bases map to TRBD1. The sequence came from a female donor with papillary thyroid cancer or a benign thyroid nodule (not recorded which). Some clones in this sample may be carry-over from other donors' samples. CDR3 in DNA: TGTGCCAGCAGCCAATACGGACAGGGCAATCAGCCCCAGCATTTT. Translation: CASSQYGQGNQPQHF.